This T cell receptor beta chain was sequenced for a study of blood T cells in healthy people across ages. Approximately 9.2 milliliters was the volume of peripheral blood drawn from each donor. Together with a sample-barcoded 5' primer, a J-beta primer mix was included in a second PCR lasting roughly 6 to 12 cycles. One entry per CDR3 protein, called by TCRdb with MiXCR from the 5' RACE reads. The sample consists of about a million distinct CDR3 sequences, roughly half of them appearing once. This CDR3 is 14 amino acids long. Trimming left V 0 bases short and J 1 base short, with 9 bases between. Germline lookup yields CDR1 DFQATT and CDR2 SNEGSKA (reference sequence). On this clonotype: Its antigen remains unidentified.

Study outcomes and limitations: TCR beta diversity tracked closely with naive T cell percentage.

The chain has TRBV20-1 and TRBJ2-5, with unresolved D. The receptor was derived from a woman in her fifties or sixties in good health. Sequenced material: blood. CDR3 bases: TGCAGTGCTAGAGATTGGGGTCTCCAAGAGACCCAGTACTTC. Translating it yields CSARDWGLQETQYF.